These 3 T cell receptor beta chains share one sample of origin, sequenced in a study of human T cells and chemical hapten exposure. The time point here: pre-sensitization, week 0. As for treatment: therapeutic diphenylcyclopropenone sensitization with weekly scalp DPC. From whole blood left unfractionated, total RNA was extracted. TCRdb processed the RACE reads anew with MiXCR; each CDR3 protein has one entry. The profile shows about 52,000 distinct CDR3 sequences, roughly a tenth of them singletons. Specimen: whole blood, collected in connection with sensitization to the hapten diphenylcyclopropenone (DPC). The receptors derive from a woman in her 30s with alopecia areata. Some clones in this sample may be carry-over from other donors' samples.

This clonotype came up a few times. The chain links TRBV20-1 to TRBJ2-3; 7 bases map to TRBD1. The CDR3 extends over 16 amino acids. Germline V CDR1 and CDR2: DFQATT, SNEGSKA (reference sequence). Trimming cost V 1 base and J 4 bases; bases outside gene matches: 11. CDR3 amino acids: CSARGQPRTGADTQYF. The CDR3 DNA reads as TGCAGTGCTAGAGGCCAACCCAGAACAGGGGCAGATACGCAGTATTTT.

The table lists this clonotype with many counts. The rearrangement joins TRBV29-1 to TRBJ1-2, with 9 bases that match TRBD1. J was trimmed by 2 bases and V by 6 bases; bases with no gene match: 4. Germline values: CDR1 SQVTM, CDR2 ANQGSEA. The CDR3 length is 13 residues. Written as DNA, the CDR3 is TGCAGCGTGAAACAGGGGGCGAACTATGGCTACACCTTC. Encoded protein: CSVKQGANYGYTF.

A few counts support this clonotype. The CDR3 nucleotides read TGCGCCAGCAGCTTGGAAGGGCCTTATAGCAATCAGCCCCAGCATTTT. This sequence encodes CASSLEGPYSNQPQHF. The genes are TRBV5-1 and TRBJ1-5; D is ambiguous. CDR1 is SGHRS, CDR2 YFSETQ, per germline. The CDR3 loop spans 16 amino acids. Trimming pared 0 bases from V and 0 bases from J, leaving 10 bases between. The entire variable domain, with the rest obtained from reference TRBV5-1 and TRBJ1-5, is as follows: KAGVTQTPRYLIKTRGQQVTLSCSPISGHRSVSWYQQTPGQGLQFLFEYFSETQRNKGNFPGRFSGRQFSNSRSEMNVSTLELGDSALYLCASSLEGPYSNQPQHFGDGTRLSIL.